This TCR beta chain comes out of a study of blood T cell repertoires in COVID-19. Study in general: Sites in the United States, Italy and Spain provided acute and convalescent COVID-19 samples. In each case, the material was cDNA or gDNA derived from T cells, B-cell-depleted T cells, or PBMCs.

Looked up from germline, CDR1 is MDHEN and CDR2 is SYDVKM. The CDR3 extends over 16 amino acids. Trimming removed 3 bases from V and 5 bases from J; junction bases left unmatched: 9. Original processing notes: Reference gene primer amplification gave nucleated cell count estimates. The data were produced by immunoSEQ multiplex PCR, yet TCRdb's version contains in-frame clones alone and is incomplete. That table furnishes V, J and clone size, whereas the DNA furnished D and trimming. Among about 370,000 clones, 90% were seen once, and the ten largest hold 6.5%. The genes are TRBV28 and TRBJ1-1; 10 bases are shared with TRBD1. The sequencing input was peripheral blood. The TCR was taken from a man in his late teens or twenties with active or convalescent COVID-19. The CDR3 DNA follows: TGTGCCAGCAGTTTCAACCGGGACAGGGGTGGGACTGAAGCTTTCTTT. This codes for CASSFNRDRGGTEAFF.